The 31 T cell receptor beta chains reported below all come from one sample, sequenced in a study of cytomegalovirus exposure and HLA in healthy donors. Both 60 Vbeta primers and 13 Jbeta primers went into the PCR. TCRdb's copy holds only in-frame clones and misses some; the assay was immunoSEQ multiplex PCR. The sample gives about 110,000 clones, around 63% of which show up once; 3.2% is in the top ten. The sequencing input was PBMCs. These receptors were taken from a man aged 25-40 years in good health and CMV-seronegative.

This chain links TRBV6-6 with TRBJ1-2; no definite D call. With 0 bases removed from V and 1 base from J, the gap between germline ends came to 9 bases. Germline-derived CDR1 and CDR2 are MNHNY and SVGAGI (reference sequence). CDR3 length equals 15 residues. CDR3 sequence reads: CASSYSLSLNYGYTF. The DNA for the CDR3 is TGTGCCAGCAGTTACTCTCTGAGTCTTAACTATGGCTACACCTTC.

The genes are TRBV5-1 and TRBJ1-5, with 8 bases that match TRBD1. This CDR3 region has 18 residues. The V and J ends lost 0 bases and 4 bases, in that order; junction bases with no gene match: 12. Germline CDR1 SGHRS, CDR2 YFSETQ. The CDR3 DNA follows: TGCGCCAGCAGCTTGGGTGGACAGGGTTTCCGTAGTAATCAGCCCCAGCATTTT. Translation: CASSLGGQGFRSNQPQHF.

Only one count was recorded for this clone. This chain joins TRBV7-3 and TRBJ2-7; D may be TRBD1 (6 bases). V lost 0 bases and J 6 bases, leaving 15 bases between the germline ends. CDR1 SGHTA and CDR2 FQGTGA come from the germline V gene. There are 15 residues in the CDR3. CDR3: CASSLTLTGRSEQYF. In DNA, the CDR3 is TGTGCCAGCAGCTTAACGTTGACAGGTCGGAGCGAGCAGTACTTC. The full variable domain, in which reference TRBV7-3 and TRBJ2-7 provide the parts outside the CDR3, is GAGVSQTPSNKVTEKGKYVELRCDPISGHTALYWYRQSLGQGPEFLIYFQGTGAADDSGLPNDRFFAVRPEGSVSTLKIQRTERGDSAVYLCASSLTLTGRSEQYFGPGTRLTVT.

The genes are TRBV7-2 and TRBJ2-1; perhaps TRBD1 as D (5 bases). V was cut by 5 bases and J by 4 bases, with 9 bases left in between. The CDR3 has 13 residues. Germline CDR1 reads SGHTA; CDR2 reads FQGNSA. The CDR3 protein is CASSEDTYNEQFF. CDR3 nucleotide sequence: TGTGCCAGCAGCGAGGACACATACAATGAGCAGTTCTTC.

V usage is TRBV5-1 and J usage is TRBJ2-3, with no clear D. Trimming pared 0 bases from V and 2 bases from J, leaving 7 bases between. There are 14 residues in the CDR3. CDR1 is SGHRS and CDR2 is YFSETQ in the germline V gene. CDR3 nucleotides: TGCGCCAGCAGCTTGGACCAGATCACAGATACGCAGTATTTT. This translates into CASSLDQITDTQYF.

The J gene is TRBJ1-5, the V gene TRBV28; 8 positions match TRBD1. In germline, CDR1 is MDHEN, CDR2 SYDVKM. Losses at the gene ends were 6 bases for V and 4 bases for J; bases not matched to a gene: 11. The CDR3 covers 16 residues. CDR3 coding DNA: TGTGCCAGCAGGGGGAACGGACAGGGAACTAATCAGCCCCAGCATTTT. This sequence encodes CASRGNGQGTNQPQHF. Together with reference TRBV28 and TRBJ1-5, the CDR3 gives the full variable domain: DVKVTQSSRYLVKRTGEKVFLECVQDMDHENMFWYRQDPGLGLRLIYFSYDVKMKEKGDIPEGYSVSREKKERFSLILESASTNQTSMYLCASRGNGQGTNQPQHFGDGTRLSIL.

The chain carries TRBV5-1 and TRBJ1-1, with TRBD1 matching 9 bases. The J segment lost 4 bases and the V segment lost 4 bases, leaving 8 bases of the junction unmatched. This CDR3 contains 15 residues. Germline V gene sequence: CDR1 SGHRS, CDR2 YFSETQ. In nucleotides, the CDR3 is TGCGCCAGCAGCCAAGGACAGGGGTATTCCACTGAAGCTTTCTTT. It yields the protein CASSQGQGYSTEAFF.

This chain connects TRBV2 to TRBJ2-6; TRBD2 matches at 11 bases. This CDR3 has 19 amino acids. Germline V gene data show CDR1 as SNHLY and CDR2 as FYNNEI. V lost 4 bases and J lost 0; bases outside the gene matches: 8. The CDR3 protein is CASSVLAGGPSSGANVLTF. The CDR3 DNA reads as TGTGCCAGCAGTGTTCTAGCGGGAGGTCCCAGCTCTGGGGCCAACGTCCTGACTTTC.

This CDR3 is CASSLLGSYGYTF. The CDR3 coding sequence is TGTGCCAGCAGTTTATTGGGCAGCTATGGCTACACCTTC. The J gene is TRBJ1-2, the V gene TRBV28; the D is unclear. V was pared by 1 base and J by 4 bases, with 7 bases between. The CDR3 runs 13 residues. The germline V gene encodes CDR1 MDHEN and CDR2 SYDVKM.

The chain couples TRBV7-8 to TRBJ2-2, with 8 bases that match TRBD1. V was clipped by 6 bases and J by 4 bases; unmatched bases: 13. From germline, CDR1 is SGHVS and CDR2 FQNEAQ. This CDR3 comprises 17 residues. The CDR3 protein is CASSQNGGTGGTGELFF. CDR3 DNA sequence: TGTGCCAGCAGTCAAAACGGTGGGACAGGCGGCACCGGGGAGCTGTTTTTT.

V is TRBV30 and J is TRBJ2-3; D perhaps matches TRBD2 (6 bases). The germline CDR1 and CDR2 sequences are GTSNPN and SVGIG (reference sequence). The CDR3 is made up of 15 amino acids. Trimming stripped 5 bases from V and 1 base from J, with 16 bases between. The CDR3 nucleotides read TGTGCCTGGGCCGACTCTGGACTACGCACAGATACGCAGTATTTT. It encodes CAWADSGLRTDTQYF. The full variable domain, rest sourced from reference TRBV30 and TRBJ2-3, is SQTIHQWPATLVQPVGSPLSLECTVEGTSNPNLYWYRQAAGRGLQLLFYSVGIGQISSEVPQNLSASRPQDRQFILSSKKLLLSDSGFYLCAWADSGLRTDTQYFGPGTRLTVL.

The V call is TRBV20-1, the J call TRBJ2-7; a possible D gene is TRBD2 (5 bases). The CDR3 covers 11 residues. Germline CDR1 DFQATT, CDR2 SNEGSKA (reference sequence). V lost 3 bases to trimming and J lost 6 bases, with 9 bases between them. In nucleotides, the CDR3 is TGCAGTGCTAGTCGAGGGAGCGAGCAGTACTTC. It specifies CSASRGSEQYF.

CDR3 DNA: TGTGCCAGCAGCTTAGGAGAACAGGGGAATGAAAAACTGTTTTTT. Residues: CASSLGEQGNEKLFF. This chain connects TRBV7-9 to TRBJ1-4; 7 bases align to TRBD1. This CDR3 is 15 amino acids long. CDR1 is SEHNR and CDR2 is FQNEAQ in the germline V gene (reference sequence). Trimming at V came to 1 base and at J to 5 bases, leaving 4 bases not matched to a gene.

This clone has only one observation. This rearrangement joins TRBV30 to TRBJ2-7, with D perhaps matching TRBD1 (6 bases). CDR3 length: 11 residues. The germline CDR1 and CDR2 sequences are GTSNPN and SVGIG (reference sequence). V lost 5 bases, J lost 1 base, and 6 bases lay in between. The CDR3 region has the DNA TGTGCCTGGCAGGGGTCCTACGAGCAGTACTTC. Its translation: CAWQGSYEQYF.

This clone was counted once. This rearrangement joins TRBV9 to TRBJ2-6; D uncertain. Trimming removed 3 bases from V and 5 bases from J, with 12 bases in between. The length of the CDR3 is 15 residues. Per germline, CDR1 SGDLS and CDR2 YYNGEE. For the CDR3, the DNA is TGTGCCAGCAGCGCCGACATCCCTTGGGCCAACGTCCTGACTTTC. Protein sequence: CASSADIPWANVLTF.

The rearrangement joins TRBV25-1 to TRBJ1-1; 7 bases are shared with TRBD1. CDR1 and CDR2 from the germline V gene are MGHDK and SYGVNS. V dropped 3 bases and J dropped 7; count of bases not matched to a gene: 8. This CDR3 has 14 amino acids. The CDR3: CASSELGGYSEAFF. CDR3 DNA sequence: TGTGCCAGCAGTGAGTTAGGGGGCTATAGTGAAGCTTTCTTT.

The genes are TRBV7-2 and TRBJ1-2; 9 bases fit TRBD1. Unmatched junction bases numbered 11, after V lost 5 bases and J lost 4 bases. Germline-derived CDR1 and CDR2 are SGHTA and FQGNSA. CDR3 size: 16 residues. In nucleotides, the CDR3 is TGTGCCAGCAGCCCTACGACAGGGGGTCTTGGCTATGGCTACACCTTC. Protein product: CASSPTTGGLGYGYTF.

The CDR3 DNA is TGTGCCAGCAGCAAAGGACAGGGCCTAGGTCCAGATACGCAGTATTTT. This gives the protein CASSKGQGLGPDTQYF. The V gene is TRBV9, the J gene TRBJ2-3, with 8 bases that match TRBD1. Looked up from germline, CDR1 is SGDLS and CDR2 is YYNGEE. With V trimmed by 4 bases and J by 4 bases, 11 bases remained unmatched. The CDR3 runs 16 residues.

The chain couples TRBV5-6 to TRBJ2-3; tentatively, D is TRBD2 (5 bases). Germline V lookup: CDR1 SGHDT, CDR2 YYEEEE. V gave up 0 bases and J gave up 7 bases, with 12 bases separating them. The CDR3 totals 14 residues. The CDR3 DNA follows: TGTGCCAGCAGCTTGGGACTATCAAGCTATACGCAGTATTTT. This translates into CASSLGLSSYTQYF.

The V and J genes are TRBV11-3 and TRBJ1-1; the D gene is possibly TRBD1 (6 bases). Looked up from germline, CDR1 is SGHNT and CDR2 is YENEEA. The ends were cut back, 5 bases at V and 14 bases at J, with 21 bases in the middle. The CDR3 is made up of 13 amino acids. The CDR3 spells CASSLTHSGEYFF. CDR3 nucleotides: TGTGCCAGCAGCCTAACCCATTCAGGGGAATACTTCTTT.

The chain employs TRBV15 and TRBJ2-4, with D perhaps TRBD2 (6 bases). V dropped 3 bases and J dropped 6 bases, with 18 bases sitting between them. CDR1 LNHNV and CDR2 YYDKDF come from the germline V gene (reference sequence). The CDR3 is 16 amino acids. The CDR3 protein is CATSRTYWGDGNIQYF. The CDR3 DNA reads TGTGCCACCAGCAGGACCTACTGGGGGGACGGAAACATTCAGTACTTC.

The chain links TRBV4-3 to TRBJ2-2, with 9 nucleotides matching TRBD1. J lost 0 bases, V lost 4 bases, and 6 bases had no gene match. This CDR3 is 17 amino acids long. Germline V lookup: CDR1 LGHNA, CDR2 YSLEER. The CDR3 DNA reads as TGCGCCAGCAGCCGGATACAGGGGGCCACGAACACCGGGGAGCTGTTTTTT. Amino acid sequence: CASSRIQGATNTGELFF.

The chain joins TRBV28 to TRBJ2-7; 9 bases agree with TRBD1. This CDR3 has 14 residues. V lost 6 bases and J lost 3; bases outside the gene matches: 6. Germline V gives CDR1 MDHEN, CDR2 SYDVKM. CDR3 region: CASSGQGFIYEQYF. CDR3 DNA: TGTGCCAGCAGCGGACAGGGGTTTATCTACGAGCAGTACTTC.

The chain links TRBV7-2 to TRBJ2-5; TRBD1 agrees at 11 bases. There are 15 residues in the CDR3. The V and J ends lost 4 bases and 4 bases, in that order; junction bases with no gene match: 5. CDR1 is SGHTA and CDR2 is FQGNSA in the germline V gene. Here the CDR3 DNA reads TGTGCCAGCAGCTCGGGACAGGGGGAGGGAGAGACCCAGTACTTC. The encoded protein is CASSSGQGEGETQYF.

This clone was observed a handful of times. V is TRBV28 and J is TRBJ2-7, with 9 bases identical to TRBD1. Per germline, CDR1 MDHEN and CDR2 SYDVKM. The CDR3 sequence is 15 residues long. V shed 3 bases and J 4 bases; nucleotides not matched to a gene: 7. This chain's CDR3 is CASSFPQGARYEQYF. The CDR3 DNA reads TGTGCCAGCAGTTTCCCACAGGGGGCGCGTTACGAGCAGTACTTC.

This clone showed up just once. The CDR3 reads CASRKEPISSYNEQFF. As DNA, the CDR3 is TGTGCCAGCCGAAAGGAGCCCATAAGCTCCTACAATGAGCAGTTCTTC. This sequence joins TRBV27 and TRBJ2-1; no definite D call. CDR1 and CDR2 from the germline V gene are MNHEY and SMNVEV (reference sequence). CDR3 size: 16 residues. The V end was cut by 8 bases, the J end by 0 bases, with 17 bases between.

This chain connects TRBV2 to TRBJ2-1; weak D call: TRBD2 (5 bases). The CDR3 totals 13 residues. Germline V gene data show CDR1 as SNHLY and CDR2 as FYNNEI. V lost 3 bases and J 6 bases, leaving 9 bases between the germline ends. The CDR3 coding sequence is TGTGCCAGCAGTGATAGCGCCACCAATGAGCAGTTCTTC. Translated, it gives CASSDSATNEQFF.

For this clone: The same CDR3 is also encoded by other DNA sequences in this sample. Here the CDR3 DNA reads TGTGCCAGCAGTGAGGGGAGAGGGGGCTACAATGAGCAGTTCTTC. Protein sequence: CASSEGRGGYNEQFF. The chain uses TRBV2 and TRBJ2-1; perhaps TRBD1 as D (6 bases). The CDR3 totals 15 residues. Trimming removed 3 bases from V and 3 bases from J, with 12 bases in between. Germline values: CDR1 SNHLY, CDR2 FYNNEI.

The J gene is TRBJ2-2, the V gene TRBV7-8; tentatively, D is TRBD2 (5 bases). The V end lost 0 bases, the J end lost 0 bases, and 8 bases lay between the germline ends. The CDR3 runs 16 residues. CDR1 SGHVS and CDR2 FQNEAQ come from the germline V gene. The CDR3 region is CASSLASAANTGELFF. In DNA, the CDR3 is TGTGCCAGCAGCTTAGCTAGCGCAGCGAACACCGGGGAGCTGTTTTTT. The full variable domain, completed using reference TRBV7-8 and TRBJ2-2, is GAGVSQSPRYKVAKRGQDVALRCDPISGHVSLFWYQQALGQGPEFLTYFQNEAQLDKSGLPSDRFFAERPEGSVSTLKIQRTQQEDSAVYLCASSLASAANTGELFFGEGSRLTVL.

V usage is TRBV4-2 and J usage is TRBJ1-5; 7 bases are shared with TRBD1. Trimming at V came to 4 bases and at J to 2 bases, leaving 17 bases not matched to a gene. The V gene's germline CDR1 is LGHNA and CDR2 YNFKEQ. The CDR3 sequence is 19 residues long. The CDR3 here is CASSPETGFLFSGNQPQHF. CDR3 in DNA: TGTGCCAGCAGCCCCGAGACAGGGTTCCTCTTTTCGGGCAATCAGCCCCAGCATTTT.

This chain joins TRBV2 and TRBJ1-5, with D tentatively TRBD1 (5 bases). The CDR3 has 14 residues. With 6 bases removed from V and 0 bases from J, the gap between germline ends came to 9 bases. Germline assignment: CDR1 SNHLY and CDR2 FYNNEI. The CDR3 protein is CASRGGYSNQPQHF. The CDR3, as DNA: TGTGCCAGCAGGGGGGGGTATAGCAATCAGCCCCAGCATTTT.